Presented here are 24 T cell receptor beta chains from one specimen sequenced in a study of blood T cells in healthy people across ages. PCR was performed a second time for about 6 to 11 cycles using a sample-barcoded 5' primer and a J-beta primer mix. TCRdb itself ran the 5' RACE reads through MiXCR, one entry per CDR3 protein. The profile shows 450,000 to 600,000 distinct CDR3 sequences, over 25% of them singletons. The sample was also reused in another study, on T cells of mothers and their children.

Sequences were obtained from blood. The receptors were gathered from a boy between 2 and 10 years old in good health.

The chain carries TRBV9 and TRBJ2-1, with D hard to call. V lost 4 bases to trimming and J lost 2 bases, with 16 bases between them. Germline-derived CDR1 and CDR2 are SGDLS and YYNGEE. This CDR3 comprises 16 residues. The CDR3 sequence: CASSPAAIRTYNEQFF. DNA for the CDR3: TGTGCCAGCAGCCCCGCGGCGATAAGGACCTACAATGAGCAGTTCTTC.

The chain recombines TRBV3-1 with TRBJ2-1; D might be TRBD2 (6 bases). Trimming stripped 0 bases from V and 3 bases from J, with 18 bases between. The CDR3 contains 18 residues. Germline CDR1 is LGHDT and CDR2 is YNNKEL (reference sequence). In DNA form, the CDR3 reads TGTGCCAGCAGCCAAGAGGGCCGGGTCGGGAGCGGCTACAATGAGCAGTTCTTC. This sequence encodes CASSQEGRVGSGYNEQFF.

This chain uses TRBV18 with TRBJ2-4; 8 bases are a match to TRBD1. Germline V CDR1 and CDR2: KGHSH, LQKENI. The length of the CDR3 is 19 residues. The trim removed 4 bases at V and 8 bases at J, leaving 22 bases unmatched. The CDR3 sequence is CASSQLSTGQASVRYIQYF. CDR3 nucleotides: TGTGCCAGCTCACAGCTCTCGACGGGACAGGCCTCAGTTAGATACATTCAGTACTTC.

This clonotype showed up just a few times. The rearrangement links TRBV20-1 to TRBJ2-5, with D perhaps TRBD1 (5 bases). The J call could be wrong; TRBJ2-7 is a better fit for the DNA end. This CDR3 comprises 13 residues. CDR1 is DFQATT and CDR2 is SNEGSKA in the germline V gene (reference sequence). The CDR3 loop reads CSASYGRRGEQYF. Here the CDR3 DNA reads TGCAGTGCTAGTTATGGCAGAAGGGGCGAGCAGTACTTC.

J is TRBJ1-1 and V is TRBV19, with D possibly being TRBD1 (6 bases). The V and J ends lost 8 bases and 4 bases respectively, with 14 bases between them. This CDR3 comprises 13 residues. CDR1 is LNHDA, CDR2 SQIVND, per germline (reference sequence). CDR3 amino acids: CASRPRTATEAFF. The CDR3 DNA reads TGTGCCAGTCGGCCCCGGACAGCCACTGAAGCTTTCTTT.

The J gene is TRBJ2-5, the V gene TRBV28, with TRBD1 matching over 8 bases. Germline V lookup: CDR1 MDHEN, CDR2 SYDVKM. The CDR3 contains 17 residues. Unmatched junction bases numbered 12, after V lost 5 bases and J lost 1 base. The CDR3 reads CASSGWTGSGPQETQYF. DNA for the CDR3: TGTGCCAGCAGTGGATGGACAGGGTCGGGCCCCCAAGAGACCCAGTACTTC.

This clonotype was counted only a few times. The CDR3 is CSTNPGIEKGNEQFF. The CDR3 bases are TGCAGTACTAACCCGGGGATCGAGAAGGGGAATGAGCAGTTCTTC. The chain links TRBV20-1 to TRBJ2-1; TRBD1 or TRBD2 may be the D gene (5 bases each). This CDR3 has 15 amino acids. Trimming took 8 bases from V and 7 from J, leaving 24 bases between them. Per germline, CDR1 DFQATT and CDR2 SNEGSKA (reference sequence).

This clonotype was counted many times. This sequence joins TRBV2 and TRBJ1-6; D might be TRBD1 (5 bases). Germline V gene sequence: CDR1 SNHLY, CDR2 FYNNEI. The V and J ends lost 5 bases and 9 bases respectively, with 11 bases between them. This CDR3 is built from 13 residues. CDR3 nucleotides: TGTGCCAGCAGTCGGGACCCGGGTTCACCCCTCCACTTT. The encoded protein is CASSRDPGSPLHF.

In nucleotides, the CDR3 is TGCAGCGTAAAAGCGGGGGCCTACAATGAGCAGTTCTTC. Translated: CSVKAGAYNEQFF. The chain recombines TRBV29-1 with TRBJ2-1; 8 nucleotides align to TRBD2. The CDR3 length is 13 residues. The V segment lost 6 bases and the J segment 2 bases; nucleotides outside the gene matches: 3. Germline V CDR1 and CDR2: SQVTM, ANQGSEA.

There are a few counts of this clonotype. The chain joins TRBV11-2 to TRBJ2-5; D may be TRBD1 or TRBD2 (5 bases each). Germline loops: CDR1 SGHAT, CDR2 FQNNGV. Trimming shortened V by 2 bases and J by 7 bases, and 14 bases separated the two germline ends. The CDR3 runs 14 residues. CDR3 DNA: TGTGCCAGCAGCTTACAGGTCATTGGGGGGACCCAGTACTTC. Protein: CASSLQVIGGTQYF.

This clonotype turned up a few times. The V and J genes are TRBV4-3 and TRBJ2-5; no firm D call. Germline loops: CDR1 LGHNA, CDR2 YSLEER. V was trimmed by 0 bases and J by 11 bases, leaving 16 bases between them. There are 14 residues in the CDR3. The CDR3 loop is CASSQDSHQPRQYF. For the CDR3, the DNA is TGCGCCAGCAGCCAAGATAGTCACCAGCCGAGGCAGTACTTC.

V is TRBV7-9 and J is TRBJ2-1, with 8 positions matching TRBD2. V was clipped by 1 base and J by 1 base; unmatched bases: 3. The CDR3 sequence is 16 residues long. CDR1 is SEHNR and CDR2 is FQNEAQ in the germline V gene (reference sequence). The CDR3 reads CASSLVSGSSYNEQFF. Here the CDR3 DNA reads TGTGCCAGCAGCTTAGTAAGCGGGAGTTCCTACAATGAGCAGTTCTTC.

The rearrangement joins TRBV3-1 to TRBJ1-5; no definite D call. The CDR3 is 13 amino acids. Looked up from germline, CDR1 is LGHDT and CDR2 is YNNKEL (reference sequence). Trimming stripped 6 bases from V and 2 bases from J, with 8 bases between. DNA of the CDR3: TGTGCCAGCAGGTTTGGGGGCAATCAGCCCCAGCATTTT. It translates to CASRFGGNQPQHF.

The chain joins TRBV7-2 to TRBJ2-5; TRBD2 matches at 9 bases. With V trimmed by 3 bases and J by 5 bases, 10 bases remained unmatched. The germline CDR1 and CDR2 sequences are SGHTA and FQGNSA. The CDR3 runs 16 residues. CDR3 nucleotide sequence: TGTGCCAGCAGCTTTCCCCTCCTAGCGGGAATGGAGACCCAGTACTTC. This sequence encodes CASSFPLLAGMETQYF.

This clonotype turned up a few times. The V and J genes are TRBV20-1 and TRBJ1-2; no clear D gene. CDR1 and CDR2 (germline): DFQATT, SNEGSKA (reference sequence). The CDR3 sequence is 11 residues long. With 3 bases removed from V and 6 bases from J, the gap between germline ends came to 8 bases. The CDR3 is CSARGGHGYTF. CDR3 sequence (DNA): TGCAGTGCTAGGGGTGGTCATGGCTACACCTTC.

This clonotype has more than one count but fewer than ten. This sequence joins TRBV20-1 and TRBJ2-5, with 8 bases that match TRBD2. After removal of 6 bases from V and 4 bases from J, the junction contained 10 bases not matched to a gene. The germline CDR1 and CDR2 sequences are DFQATT and SNEGSKA (reference sequence). This CDR3 spans 14 amino acids. The CDR3 nucleotides read TGCAGTGCCCGCACCGGGGGGGGAACAGAGACCCAGTACTTC. It is translated as CSARTGGGTETQYF.

The V call is TRBV6-6, the J call TRBJ2-5; 10 nucleotides agree with TRBD2. The DNA end favors TRBJ2-1, so the J call may be wrong. The CDR3 is made up of 16 amino acids. Germline V lookup: CDR1 MNHNY, CDR2 SVGAGI (reference sequence). CDR3 region: CASSYHSGGAGNEQFF. As DNA, the CDR3 is TGTGCCAGCAGTTATCACAGCGGGGGGGCTGGGAATGAGCAGTTCTTC.

This clonotype was counted ten times or more. At one end, the junction sequence differs from germline, possibly due to a read error. This chain uses TRBV5-1 with TRBJ2-7; D perhaps matches TRBD2 (5 bases). Germline CDR1 reads SGHRS; CDR2 reads YFSETQ. CDR3 size: 13 residues. CDR3 sequence reads: CASSLTGTYEQYF. For the CDR3, the DNA is TGTGCCAGCAGCTTGACCGGGACCTACGAGCAGTACTTC.

The chain has TRBV25-1 and TRBJ2-5; D possibly corresponds to TRBD1 (5 bases). Germline-derived CDR1 and CDR2 are MGHDK and SYGVNS. V lost 1 base, J lost 5 bases, and 14 bases lay in between. CDR3 length equals 15 residues. The CDR3 nucleotides read TGTGCCAGCAGTGAATTACTCCCAGGGATGGAGACCCAGTACTTC. Translated, it gives CASSELLPGMETQYF. The full variable domain, its missing parts supplied by reference TRBV25-1 and TRBJ2-5, is EADIYQTPRYLVIGTGKKITLECSQTMGHDKMYWYQQDPGMELHLIHYSYGVNSTEKGDLSSESTVSRIRTEHFPLTLESARPSHTSQYLCASSELLPGMETQYFGPGTRLLVL.

This sequence joins TRBV7-6 and TRBJ2-3; 9 nucleotides agree with TRBD1. V lost 5 bases, J lost 4 bases, and 4 bases stayed unmatched. Germline CDR1 SGHVS, CDR2 FNYEAQ. The length of the CDR3 is 14 residues. The CDR3 reads CASSIWTGADTQYF. CDR3 DNA: TGTGCCAGCAGCATATGGACAGGGGCAGATACGCAGTATTTT.

This clonotype has only a few counts. V and J are TRBV7-9 and TRBJ2-5; 7 bases line up with TRBD2. CDR3 length: 12 residues. Per germline, CDR1 SEHNR and CDR2 FQNEAQ (reference sequence). V lost 9 bases, J lost 7 bases, and 8 bases stayed unmatched. CDR3 bases: TGTGCCAGGGCCGGACTAGGTGGGACCCAGTACTTC. Its protein product is CARAGLGGTQYF.

The chain has TRBV7-9 and TRBJ2-5; TRBD2 matches at 7 bases. Germline V gene lookup returns CDR1 SEHNR and CDR2 FQNEAQ (reference sequence). The CDR3 sequence is 14 residues long. The CDR3 here is CASTLASGKETQYF. The CDR3 coding sequence is TGTGCTTCCACGTTAGCTAGCGGAAAAGAGACCCAGTACTTC.

This clonotype was recorded a few times. The chain couples TRBV20-1 to TRBJ1-5; unclear D gene. V lost 3 bases and J lost 3, with 12 bases in between. The V gene's germline CDR1 is DFQATT and CDR2 SNEGSKA (reference sequence). This CDR3 has 14 amino acids. The CDR3 nucleotides read TGCAGTGCTAGCCCCGGACTGGACAATCAGCCCCAGCATTTT. It yields the protein CSASPGLDNQPQHF.

The V call is TRBV20-1, the J call TRBJ2-5; 12 bases map to TRBD2. The end of the DNA aligns better with TRBJ2-1, so the J call may be wrong. The germline V gene encodes CDR1 DFQATT and CDR2 SNEGSKA (reference sequence). The CDR3 spans 14 residues. CDR3 nucleotides: TGCAGTGCGTGTCCTAGCGGGGGGGCGAGCGAGCAGTTCTTC. As protein: CSACPSGGASEQFF.